This passage covers 20 T cell receptor beta chains from one sample sequenced in a study of Graves' ophthalmopathy and Graves' hyperthyroidism. Investigators amplified TCR beta CDR3 regions from RNA transcripts. HTBI primers were employed in first-round RT-PCR, then a second-round multiplex PCR followed. TCRdb fed the multiplex PCR reads into MiXCR, producing one record per CDR3 protein. Of 740,000 or so distinct CDR3 sequences listed, around 40% are singletons. Sequencing was done on a sample of peripheral blood. The source is an adult man with Graves' ophthalmopathy.

Ten or more counts support this clonotype. The V call is TRBV7-8, the J call TRBJ2-6, with 7 bases fitting TRBD1. Germline values: CDR1 SGHVS, CDR2 FQNEAQ. This CDR3 is built from 18 residues. V trimming: 5 bases; J trimming: 0 bases; junction bases outside the gene matches: 10. In DNA, the CDR3 is TGTGCCAGCAGCGTACGTGGGACAGCCAGCTCTGGGGCCAACGTCCTGACTTTC. Translating it yields CASSVRGTASSGANVLTF.

V usage is TRBV2 and J usage is TRBJ1-1; 8 nucleotides agree with TRBD1. The V gene end was trimmed by 11 bases and the J gene end by 1 base; junction bases not matched to a gene: 6. Germline V gives CDR1 SNHLY, CDR2 FYNNEI. The CDR3 is 13 amino acids. The CDR3 region has the DNA TGTGCCGGATCCGGGACAGGGAACACTGAAGCTTTCTTT. Translated, it gives CAGSGTGNTEAFF.

The rearrangement uses TRBV6-1 and TRBJ2-6; D could derive from TRBD1 or TRBD2 (5 bases each). V was shortened by 7 bases and J by 3 bases, with 13 bases between the two germline ends. This CDR3 is 15 amino acids long. CDR1 MNHNS and CDR2 SASEGT come from the germline V gene. CDR3 sequence: CASTKGSNGANVLTF. The CDR3 nucleotides are TGTGCCAGCACCAAGGGGAGTAATGGGGCCAACGTCCTGACTTTC.

The chain is built from TRBV4-2 and TRBJ2-5; no reliable D call. CDR1 is LGHNA, CDR2 YNFKEQ, per germline. CDR3 length: 14 amino acids. With 1 base removed from V and 3 bases from J, the gap between germline ends came to 9 bases. CDR3 DNA: TGTGCCAGCAGCCAAGTTGAACGAAAAGAGACCCAGTACTTC. It codes for CASSQVERKETQYF.

The V and J genes are TRBV7-9 and TRBJ1-2, with TRBD1 matching 8 bases. V was clipped by 5 bases and J by 7 bases; unmatched bases: 9. CDR1 and CDR2 (germline): SEHNR, FQNEAQ (reference sequence). CDR3 length equals 14 residues. Here the CDR3 DNA reads TGTGCCAGCAGCCTAATCCAGGGGGCGGGTGGCTACACCTTC. Protein product: CASSLIQGAGGYTF.

A few counts support this clonotype. The chain carries TRBV5-1 and TRBJ2-7, with D possibly TRBD2 on 6 matching bases. The CDR3 is 14 residues long. The germline CDR1 and CDR2 sequences are SGHRS and YFSETQ. Trimming stripped 0 bases from V and 3 bases from J, with 10 bases between. CDR3 loop: CASSLGGLLYEQYF. The DNA for the CDR3 is TGCGCCAGCAGCTTGGGAGGACTACTCTACGAGCAGTACTTC.

This chain joins TRBV25-1 and TRBJ1-5; D unresolved. Trimming shortened V by 2 bases and J by 0 bases, and 8 bases separated the two germline ends. In germline, CDR1 is MGHDK, CDR2 SYGVNS. The length of the CDR3 is 15 residues. Written as DNA, the CDR3 is TGTGCCAGCAGTGAAAGGACGGATAGCAATCAGCCCCAGCATTTT. Encoded protein: CASSERTDSNQPQHF.

Ten or more counts support this clonotype. This chain links TRBV20-1 with TRBJ1-1, with D possibly matching TRBD1 (5 bases). Germline V CDR1 and CDR2: DFQATT, SNEGSKA (reference sequence). The V and J ends lost 3 bases and 0 bases respectively, with 8 bases between them. The CDR3 totals 13 residues. CDR3 protein: CSASETVNTEAFF. CDR3 coding DNA: TGCAGTGCTAGCGAGACAGTGAACACTGAAGCTTTCTTT.

As for this clonotype: This may be a read error: a much more frequent sequence differs by one nucleotide. In DNA form, the CDR3 reads TGCAGCGTTGCAGCCCCGACCCAAGAGACCCAGTACTTC. This sequence encodes CSVAAPTQETQYF. The chain recombines TRBV29-1 with TRBJ2-5; D uncertain. Germline V gives CDR1 SQVTM, CDR2 ANQGSEA. V lost 4 bases to trimming and J lost 1 base, with 10 bases between them. The CDR3 runs to 13 residues. Filled out from reference TRBV29-1 and TRBJ2-5, the complete variable domain reads SAVISQKPSRDICQRGTSLTIQCQVDSQVTMMFWYRQQPGQSLTLIATANQGSEATYESGFVIDKFPISRPNLTFSTLTVSNMSPEDSSIYLCSVAAPTQETQYFGPGTRLLVL.

Comments on this clonotype: A much larger clone lies a single base off, so this may be a read error. The chain carries TRBV25-1 and TRBJ1-4; D is unresolved. From germline, CDR1 is MGHDK and CDR2 SYGVNS. The CDR3 sequence is 18 residues long. Trimming stripped 11 bases from V and 4 bases from J, with 29 bases between. The CDR3 DNA follows: TGTGCCGGCGGCAAACGAGGTCGGGAGACGGGTAATAATGAAAAACTGTTTTTT. This codes for CAGGKRGRETGNNEKLFF.

This clonotype was detected a few times. The rearrangement joins TRBV24-1 to TRBJ2-5, with 10 bases identical to TRBD1. Germline lookup yields CDR1 KGHDR and CDR2 SFDVKD. V gave up 7 bases and J gave up 0 bases; unmatched junction bases: 10. The CDR3 totals 17 residues. Written as DNA, the CDR3 is TGTGCCACCAGCTCCGGGACAGGGGTAACCTACCAAGAGACCCAGTACTTC. Its protein product is CATSSGTGVTYQETQYF.

The chain has TRBV6-5 and TRBJ2-7; 9 nucleotides match TRBD1. Germline V gene data show CDR1 as MNHEY and CDR2 as SVGAGI. Losses at the gene ends were 6 bases for V and 3 bases for J; bases not matched to a gene: 9. The CDR3 covers 15 residues. The CDR3 bases are TGTGCCAGCAGCACCGGGACAGGGAATATCTACGAGCAGTACTTC. The encoded protein is CASSTGTGNIYEQYF.

This clonotype has only a few counts. Sequence at one end of the junction differs from germline and may be a read error. The chain employs TRBV25-1 and TRBJ2-6; 8 bases agree with TRBD1. Germline values: CDR1 MGHDK, CDR2 SYGVNS. The CDR3 runs to 14 residues. The CDR3 nucleotides read TGTGCCAGCAGTGCGCATGGACAGGGTAGGGCTGAAGCTTTC. It encodes CASSAHGQGRAEAF.

V is TRBV4-3 and J is TRBJ1-5; 8 bases map to TRBD1. V lost 5 bases to trimming and J lost 3 bases; unmatched junction nucleotides: 6. The V gene's germline CDR1 is LGHNA and CDR2 YSLEER. The CDR3 is 15 amino acids. The CDR3 DNA sequence: TGCGCCAGCAGCATACGGACAGGGATCAATCAGCCCCAGCATTTT. Protein product: CASSIRTGINQPQHF.

This clonotype was seen ten or more times. The chain has TRBV12-3 or TRBV12-4 and TRBJ1-2; D remains ambiguous. This CDR3 contains 15 residues. The V gene lost 5 bases and the J gene lost 3 bases, with 16 bases spanning the gap. The CDR3 DNA is TGTGCCAGCAGTCCCAGGAGCTTAGGGTACTATGGCTACACCTTC. This codes for CASSPRSLGYYGYTF.

This chain uses TRBV20-1 with TRBJ1-4; D possibly corresponds to TRBD1 (6 bases). This CDR3 comprises 15 residues. Trimming removed 5 bases at V and 4 bases at J, with 17 bases between. Germline V gene lookup returns CDR1 DFQATT and CDR2 SNEGSKA (reference sequence). CDR3 nucleotides: TGCAGTGCTGATCCCCAGGGGCATTTTAATGAAAAACTGTTTTTT. Translated: CSADPQGHFNEKLFF.

The gene calls are TRBV20-1 and TRBJ1-1, with a possible D match to TRBD1 (5 bases). The CDR3 loop spans 15 amino acids. With 4 bases removed from V and 2 bases from J, the gap between germline ends came to 17 bases. The V gene's germline CDR1 is DFQATT and CDR2 SNEGSKA (reference sequence). Written as DNA, the CDR3 is TGCAGTGCTACGGGGCAGGTTTGGATCAACACTGAAGCTTTCTTT. It is translated as CSATGQVWINTEAFF.

This clonotype came up many times. The rearrangement uses TRBV20-1 and TRBJ2-5; TRBD2 matches 7 bases. The CDR3 loop spans 12 amino acids. The germline V gene has CDR1 DFQATT and CDR2 SNEGSKA (reference sequence). Germline trimming cut 4 bases from V and 5 bases from J; bases unmatched to any gene: 4. CDR3 loop: CSAMRETETQYF. For the CDR3, the DNA is TGCAGTGCTATGCGGGAGACGGAGACCCAGTACTTC.

The rearrangement links TRBV11-2 to TRBJ2-5; 10 bases line up with TRBD1. The V and J ends lost 5 bases and 7 bases, in that order; junction bases with no gene match: 13. The V gene's germline CDR1 is SGHAT and CDR2 FQNNGV. The CDR3 runs to 16 residues. The CDR3 protein is CASSHPGQGGAGTQYF. The CDR3 region has the DNA TGTGCCAGCAGCCACCCCGGACAGGGGGGAGCCGGGACCCAGTACTTC.

The chain recombines TRBV11-2 with TRBJ1-1; D remains ambiguous. V lost 0 bases and J 9 bases, leaving 17 bases between the germline ends. Per germline, CDR1 SGHAT and CDR2 FQNNGV. The CDR3 length is 15 residues. The CDR3 loop is CASSLDGPSIQQAFF. CDR3 coding DNA: TGTGCCAGCAGCTTAGATGGCCCATCGATACAGCAAGCTTTCTTT.